The rows below give T cell receptor beta chains drawn from one sample of a study of naive and memory T cell subsets. TCRdb processed the UMI-ligation and nested PCR reads anew with MiXCR; each CDR3 protein has one entry. Of approximately 29,000 distinct CDR3 sequences in the sample, around 20% were seen once. Input material: effector memory CD4+ T cells from blood. Source of these receptors: a human donor in good health. The CDR3 runs from the conserved cysteine through the conserved F or W. D genes are given only for firm matches. Clone size, where shown, is once, few, many, or a class for clones that have expanded.

D gene,clone size,V gene,J gene,CDR3 protein,CDR3 DNA
TRBD2,few,TRBV7-2,TRBJ2-5,CASSFRTSGSETQYF,TGTGCCAGCAGCTTCAGGACTAGCGGGAGCGAGACCCAGTACTTC
TRBD1,-,TRBV7-9,TRBJ2-7,CASSPTGVSYEQYF,TGTGCCAGCAGCCCGACAGGGGTCTCCTACGAGCAGTACTTC
TRBD1,many,TRBV18,TRBJ1-6,CASSPSTGGNSPLHF,TGTGCCAGCTCACCCTCGACAGGGGGGAATTCACCCCTCCACTTT
-,many,TRBV7-2,TRBJ1-2,CASSPRNTDRYYGYTF,TGTGCCAGCAGCCCGCGCAACACCGACAGGTACTATGGCTACACCTTC
-,few,TRBV7-6,TRBJ2-5,CASSLGRINRLLPETQYF,TGTGCCAGCAGCTTAGGGCGCATCAACCGCCTACTTCCAGAGACCCAGTACTTC
-,-,TRBV11-2,TRBJ2-7,CASSLDGGSLKGLQYF,TGTGCCAGCAGCTTAGACGGGGGATCACTTAAAGGACTGCAGTACTTC
-,-,TRBV7-2,TRBJ2-1,CASSLASPGHNNEQFF,TGTGCCAGCAGCTTAGCGTCGCCCGGACACAACAATGAGCAGTTCTTC
TRBD1,-,TRBV28,TRBJ2-6,CASSLPSDRAYGANVLTF,TGTGCCAGCAGTTTACCATCGGACAGGGCGTATGGGGCCAACGTCCTGACTTTC
TRBD1,few,TRBV12-3/TRBV12-4,TRBJ1-2,CASRRQGFWYGYTF,TGTGCCAGCAGACGACAGGGGTTTTGGTATGGCTACACCTTC
TRBD1,-,TRBV6-5,TRBJ2-7,CASSFRQGGEQYF,TGTGCCAGCAGTTTCCGACAGGGCGGCGAGCAGTACTTC
TRBD2,-,TRBV20-1,TRBJ2-1,CSAHRGLARSEQFF,TGCAGTGCTCATCGGGGACTAGCTCGATCGGAGCAGTTCTTC
-,-,TRBV12-3/TRBV12-4,TRBJ1-5,CASRSPRNTDRSNQPQHF,TGTGCCAGCAGAAGCCCCAGGAACACGGACCGTAGCAATCAGCCCCAGCATTTT
-,few,TRBV7-2,TRBJ2-5,CASSLGGLTAQETQYF,TGTGCCAGCAGCTTAGGCGGTCTGACAGCCCAAGAGACCCAGTACTTC
TRBD1,few,TRBV6-6,TRBJ2-2,CASSGQGVVGGELFF,TGTGCCAGCAGTGGACAGGGCGTGGTGGGCGGGGAGCTGTTTTTT
-,many,TRBV5-4,TRBJ2-3,CASSLQHPGTDTQYF,TGTGCCAGCAGCTTGCAACACCCGGGCACAGATACGCAGTATTTT
TRBD1,-,TRBV6-2/TRBV6-3,TRBJ2-2,CASIHSGTGTTGELFF,TGTGCCAGCATCCATTCCGGGACAGGGACCACCGGGGAGCTGTTTTTT
TRBD1,-,TRBV25-1,TRBJ2-5,CASSPGQVQETQYF,TGTGCCAGCAGCCCGGGACAGGTCCAGGAGACCCAGTACTTC
-,-,TRBV10-2,TRBJ2-7,CASSSLSYEQYF,TGCGCCAGCAGTTCTCTGAGTTACGAGCAGTACTTC
TRBD1,-,TRBV3-1,TRBJ2-7,CASSPGQGGYEQYF,TGTGCCAGCAGCCCTGGACAGGGGGGCTACGAGCAGTACTTC
-,-,TRBV18,TRBJ1-5,CASSPRGSPDQPQHF,TGTGCCAGCTCACCACGGGGCAGCCCCGATCAGCCCCAGCATTTT
-,few,TRBV14,TRBJ2-3,CASSLTHTQYF,TGTGCCAGCAGCCTAACGCATACGCAGTATTTT
-,-,TRBV21-1,TRBJ1-5,CASSKAGRGQPQHF,TGTGCCAGCAGCAAAGCCGGCAGGGGTCAGCCCCAGCATTTT